The sequence of this TCR beta chain was determined in a study of OX40 agonist ivuxolimab in advanced cancers. Whole-study results and caveats: Partial responders treated at 0.1-3.0 mg/kg exhibited clonal expansion among the lowest measured. CD4+ and CD8+ T cells in blood underwent clonal expansion by week 6 at 0.1 to 3.0 mg/kg.

Worth noting for this clone: Its antigen is not identified.

The data were produced by immunoSEQ multiplex PCR, yet TCRdb's version contains in-frame clones alone and is incomplete. The repertoire holds under 100,000 clones, with 80% to 95% as singletons. The sampling schedule covered blood at baseline, cycle 4 day 1, and cycle 7 day 1. CDR3 length: 14 amino acids. Germline values: CDR1 SEHNR, CDR2 FQNEAQ (reference sequence). Deletions cut 4 bases from V and 9 bases from J, with 16 bases between. Sample: CD4+ or CD8+ T cells sorted from blood, taken in a trial of the OX40 agonist ivuxolimab. The chain employs TRBV7-9 and TRBJ2-1; the D gene is possibly TRBD1 (6 bases). The clonotype comes from an adult with an advanced solid tumor such as melanoma, head and neck, liver or kidney cancer. The CDR3 region has the DNA TGTGCCAGCAGCTCGCGAACAGGGAAGGGTGAGCAGTTCTTC. Its translation: CASSSRTGKGEQFF.